The 18 T cell receptor beta chains given below trace back to one sample, sequenced in a study of identical twins. TCRdb re-called the 5' RACE reads through MiXCR, storing one row per CDR3 protein. In the table there are about 220,000 distinct CDR3 sequences, roughly 10% of which are singletons. The material sequenced was memory (CD45RO+) T cells sorted from blood. The receptors originated from a woman aged 18 to 35 in good health.

This clonotype has a count of ten or more. The chain joins TRBV5-1 to TRBJ2-3; no clear D. Germline V CDR1 and CDR2: SGHRS, YFSETQ. The CDR3 contains 15 residues. V lost 1 base and J lost 0, with 9 bases in between. The CDR3 region is CASSLNPASTDTQYF. Here the CDR3 DNA reads TGCGCCAGCAGCTTGAACCCAGCTAGCACAGATACGCAGTATTTT.

This clonotype was detected many times. CDR3 sequence reads: CASSYSRGYNEQFF. Written as DNA, the CDR3 is TGTGCCAGCAGTTACAGCCGGGGATACAATGAGCAGTTCTTC. The chain carries TRBV6-5 and TRBJ2-1; D might be TRBD2 (5 bases). This CDR3 region has 14 residues. Germline-derived CDR1 and CDR2 are MNHEY and SVGAGI. V shed 2 bases and J shed 4 bases, with 9 bases lying between them.

The sample holds a few counts of this clonotype. V and J are TRBV3-1 and TRBJ2-3, with 9 positions matching TRBD2. Germline CDR1 and CDR2: LGHDT and YNNKEL (reference sequence). V lost 6 bases to trimming and J lost 6 bases; unmatched junction nucleotides: 4. The CDR3 length is 13 residues. CDR3 in DNA: TGTGCCAGCAGGGCGGGGGGGACTGATACGCAGTATTTT. Protein sequence: CASRAGGTDTQYF.

This chain connects TRBV12-5 to TRBJ2-1; D gene uncertain. Germline V CDR1 and CDR2: LGHNT, FRNRAP. The CDR3 consists of 17 residues. V was clipped by 3 bases and J by 0 bases, with 15 bases between them. The CDR3 region has the DNA TGTGCTAGTGGTTTTAGGTATGACGGAAGCTCCTACAATGAGCAGTTCTTC. Its translation is CASGFRYDGSSYNEQFF.

This chain connects TRBV3-1 to TRBJ1-1; TRBD1 might be the D (6 bases). The CDR3 loop spans 15 amino acids. V lost 1 base and J 1 base, leaving 10 bases between the germline ends. Germline CDR1 LGHDT, CDR2 YNNKEL (reference sequence). The CDR3 protein is CASSQGGTPNTEAFF. The CDR3 DNA reads TGTGCCAGCAGCCAAGGCGGGACACCGAACACTGAAGCTTTCTTT.

There are a few counts of this clonotype. The chain has TRBV11-1 and TRBJ2-3; TRBD2 aligns across 7 bases. The CDR3 runs 19 residues. Per the germline V gene, CDR1 is SGHAT and CDR2 is FQDESV (reference sequence). V shed 6 bases, J shed 1 base, and the junction held 19 bases outside the gene matches. This CDR3 reads CASSSLFGGRESRTDTQYF. The CDR3 DNA is TGTGCCAGCAGTTCTCTTTTCGGAGGGAGGGAATCCCGCACAGATACGCAGTATTTT.

The J gene is TRBJ2-7, the V gene TRBV18, with 7 bases identical to TRBD1. Per germline, CDR1 KGHSH and CDR2 LQKENI. J gave up 2 bases and V 3 bases, and 4 bases lay outside the gene matches. The CDR3 length is 14 residues. This CDR3 is CASSPGQATYEQYF. In DNA form, the CDR3 reads TGTGCCAGCTCACCTGGACAGGCCACCTACGAGCAGTACTTC.

The chain has TRBV6-5 and TRBJ2-7; 9 nucleotides match TRBD1. J lost 2 bases, V lost 0 bases, and 5 bases had no gene match. The length of the CDR3 is 16 residues. Germline CDR1 and CDR2: MNHEY and SVGAGI. Here the CDR3 DNA reads TGTGCCAGCAGTTACTCAGGACAGGGGAGGGCCTACGAGCAGTACTTC. As protein: CASSYSGQGRAYEQYF.

This clonotype was detected once. A single base separates this from a much larger clone, so it may be a read error. Likely a read error: the CDR3 ends without its conserved phenylalanine or tryptophan. The rearrangement uses TRBV5-1 and TRBJ2-7, with D tentatively TRBD1 (5 bases). This CDR3 contains 14 residues. Germline-derived CDR1 and CDR2 are SGHRS and YFSETQ. V was clipped by 0 bases and J by 4 bases, with 11 bases between them. The CDR3 here is CASSLDRTRYEQYL. The CDR3 DNA reads TGCGCCAGCAGCTTGGACAGGACCCGTTACGAGCAGTACCTC.

This clonotype was recorded a few times. CDR3 DNA: TGTGCCAGCAGCCAAGTAGGCGCCGGACAGGGTAGGGGCAATGAGCAGTTCTTC. Its protein is CASSQVGAGQGRGNEQFF. J is TRBJ2-1 and V is TRBV14; 8 nucleotides match TRBD1. Germline CDR1 SGHDN, CDR2 FVKESK. V was pared by 1 base and J by 6 bases, with 14 bases of the junction left unmatched. This CDR3 spans 18 amino acids. Based on the CDR3 plus reference TRBV14 and TRBJ2-1, the full variable domain is EAGVTQFPSHSVIEKGQTVTLRCDPISGHDNLYWYRRVMGKEIKFLLHFVKESKQDESGMPNNRFLAERTGGTYSTLKVQPAELEDSGVYFCASSQVGAGQGRGNEQFFGPGTRLTVL.

This clonotype was recorded many times. The chain has TRBV7-2 and TRBJ2-2; maybe TRBD2 (5 bases). The germline V and J ends were trimmed by 3 bases and 0 bases, with 14 bases remaining between them. CDR1 is SGHTA and CDR2 is FQGNSA in the germline V gene. There are 17 residues in the CDR3. The CDR3 nucleotides read TGTGCCAGCAGCTTTCCCCTTAGCGACACGAACACCGGGGAGCTGTTTTTT. It specifies CASSFPLSDTNTGELFF.

V is TRBV2 and J is TRBJ2-1; D may be TRBD1 or TRBD2 (6 bases each). The CDR3 is 16 residues long. Trimming removed 7 bases at V and 6 bases at J, with 22 bases between. The germline V gene has CDR1 SNHLY and CDR2 FYNNEI. The CDR3 coding sequence is TGTGCCAGCAAAATCAAGAGGGGGGTCGAAGTCAATGAGCAGTTCTTC. Its protein is CASKIKRGVEVNEQFF. The full variable domain, rest sourced from reference TRBV2 and TRBJ2-1, is EPEVTQTPSHQVTQMGQEVILRCVPISNHLYFYWYRQILGQKVEFLVSFYNNEISEKSEIFDDQFSVERPDGSNFTLKIRSTKLEDSAMYFCASKIKRGVEVNEQFFGPGTRLTVL.

This clonotype appeared a few times. This chain uses TRBV7-2 with TRBJ2-7; 8 bases map to TRBD1. V was clipped by 3 bases and J by 3 bases; unmatched bases: 7. Germline V gives CDR1 SGHTA, CDR2 FQGNSA. This CDR3 comprises 15 residues. The chain's CDR3 is CASSFGQGTFYEQYF. As DNA, the CDR3 is TGTGCCAGCAGCTTCGGACAGGGTACTTTCTACGAGCAGTACTTC. Based on the CDR3 plus reference TRBV7-2 and TRBJ2-7, the full variable domain is GAGVSQSPSNKVTEKGKDVELRCDPISGHTALYWYRQSLGQGLEFLIYFQGNSAPDKSGLPSDRFSAERTGGSVSTLTIQRTQQEDSAVYLCASSFGQGTFYEQYFGPGTRLTVT.

The chain recombines TRBV20-1 with TRBJ2-2, with 8 bases that match TRBD2. CDR3 length: 14 amino acids. Per the germline V gene, CDR1 is DFQATT and CDR2 is SNEGSKA (reference sequence). V gave up 4 bases and J gave up 5 bases; unmatched junction bases: 6. The CDR3, as DNA: TGCAGTGCTACCGGGACTAGTGGGACCGGGGAGCTGTTTTTT. Residues: CSATGTSGTGELFF.

The genes are TRBV20-1 and TRBJ2-3; 8 bases match TRBD2. The CDR3 spans 15 residues. Trimming cost V 6 bases and J 4 bases; bases outside gene matches: 12. In germline, CDR1 is DFQATT, CDR2 SNEGSKA (reference sequence). The CDR3 sequence: CSAIGVREGSDTQYF. The CDR3 coding sequence is TGCAGTGCAATAGGCGTTCGGGAGGGTTCAGATACGCAGTATTTT.

The table lists this clonotype with a few counts. The CDR3 region is CSARGLDGDTQYF. The CDR3 DNA reads as TGCAGTGCTAGGGGACTAGATGGGGATACGCAGTATTTT. The chain carries TRBV20-1 and TRBJ2-3, with 8 bases matching TRBD2. Losses at the gene ends were 3 bases for V and 6 bases for J; bases not matched to a gene: 5. Germline V gene data show CDR1 as DFQATT and CDR2 as SNEGSKA (reference sequence). The CDR3 contains 13 residues.

This clonotype has just one count. This CDR3 reads CASSLDGHGTDTQYF. Here the CDR3 DNA reads TGCGCCAGCAGCTTGGACGGCCACGGCACAGATACGCAGTATTTT. The chain has TRBV5-1 and TRBJ2-3; D is undetermined. Germline CDR1 and CDR2: SGHRS and YFSETQ. This CDR3 is 15 amino acids long. V dropped 0 bases and J dropped 1 base, with 9 bases sitting between them.

This clonotype showed up just a few times. The chain couples TRBV20-1 to TRBJ2-3; 7 bases fit TRBD2. Germline CDR1 and CDR2: DFQATT and SNEGSKA (reference sequence). The CDR3 spans 15 residues. J was trimmed by 0 bases and V by 3 bases; bases with no gene match: 6. CDR3 protein: CSASLGTTSTDTQYF. The CDR3 DNA follows: TGCAGTGCTAGTCTCGGGACTACTAGCACAGATACGCAGTATTTT.